These T cell receptor beta chains were read from a single sample in a study of beta chain features in type 1 diabetes. Profiled with immunoSEQ multiplex PCR; TCRdb holds only in-frame clones, not every one. The sample carries around 690,000 clones, roughly 12% recorded once. The sample was naive CD4+ T cells from blood. These receptors all stem from a man aged 25-45 years with type 1 diabetes. The CDR3 runs from the conserved cysteine through the conserved F or W. Each record gives: V gene, J gene, D gene, clone size, CDR3 protein, CDR3 DNA. A D gene is named only where the DNA matches it firmly. A row's size may be missing; if present it is once, few, many or a size class.

TRBV6-5	TRBJ1-4	.	few	CASSSPGTEKLFF	TGTGCCAGCAGCTCGCCCGGCACGGAAAAACTGTTTTTT
TRBV10-3	TRBJ2-3	.	few	CASQGSSGPDTQYF	TGTGCCTCGCAGGGCTCCTCGGGCCCAGATACGCAGTATTTT
TRBV10-3	TRBJ2-7	.	few	CAISEFTGSYEQYF	TGTGCCATCAGTGAGTTTACAGGGTCCTACGAGCAGTACTTC
TRBV19	TRBJ1-4	.	.	CASSTVANEKLFF	TGTGCCAGTAGCACAGTGGCTAATGAAAAACTGTTTTTT
TRBV9	TRBJ1-5	TRBD1	.	CASSTRGTENQPQHF	TGTGCCAGCAGCACACGAGGGACAGAGAATCAGCCCCAGCATTTT
TRBV5-1	TRBJ2-7	.	.	CASSLEVRSYEQYF	TGCGCCAGCAGCTTGGAGGTGCGTTCCTACGAGCAGTACTTC
TRBV6-4	TRBJ2-1	.	few	CASSPGDRNEQFF	TGTGCCAGCTCGCCGGGCGATAGGAATGAGCAGTTCTTC
TRBV9	TRBJ2-6	.	few	CASANRGPTGANVLTF	TGTGCCAGCGCAAACCGAGGTCCTACTGGGGCCAACGTCCTGACTTTC
TRBV21-1	TRBJ2-7	.	.	CASSKATGRNEQYF	TGTGCCAGCAGCAAAGCTACAGGGAGAAACGAGCAGTACTTC
TRBV11-2	TRBJ2-2	TRBD2	.	CASSRTSGNTGELFF	TGTGCCAGCTCCCGGACTAGCGGAAACACCGGGGAGCTGTTTTTT
TRBV14	TRBJ2-1	.	.	CASSQEPGSGGNEQFF	TGTGCCAGCAGCCAAGAACCAGGATCAGGAGGCAATGAGCAGTTCTTC
TRBV29-1	TRBJ2-3	.	few	CSVPLLAVHPDTQYF	TGCAGCGTACCCCTGCTTGCGGTACACCCAGATACGCAGTATTTT
TRBV27	TRBJ1-2	.	.	CASGVGYGYTF	TGTGCCAGTGGAGTAGGCTATGGCTACACCTTC
TRBV9	TRBJ2-7	TRBD2	few	CASSVGSGEFYEQYF	TGTGCCAGCAGCGTAGGTAGCGGGGAATTTTACGAGCAGTACTTC
TRBV14	TRBJ2-3	.	few	CASSQDGRYSTDTQYF	TGTGCCAGCAGCCAAGATGGCCGCTATAGCACAGATACGCAGTATTTT
TRBV5-4	TRBJ1-5	.	few	CASSPLGRSNQPQHF	TGTGCCAGCAGCCCCTTGGGACGGAGCAATCAGCCCCAGCATTTT
TRBV20-1	TRBJ2-5	.	.	CSALLQETQYF	TGCAGTGCTCTCCTACAAGAGACCCAGTACTTC
TRBV5-1	TRBJ2-5	.	few	CASRLVGVQEETQYF	TGCGCCAGCCGCCTCGTTGGGGTCCAGGAAGAGACCCAGTACTTC
TRBV30	TRBJ1-5	.	.	CAWSSRGDQPQHF	TGTGCCTGGAGTTCACGTGGCGATCAGCCCCAGCATTTT
TRBV5-1	TRBJ1-5	.	.	CASSVGVRQPQHF	TGCGCCAGCAGCGTGGGGGTACGTCAGCCCCAGCATTTT
TRBV4-3	TRBJ2-1	.	few	CASSQVQDSYEQFF	TGCGCCAGCAGCCAAGTCCAGGACAGTTATGAGCAGTTCTTC
TRBV7-2	TRBJ1-1	.	few	CASSLYGTKFVNTEAFF	TGTGCCAGCAGCCTTTACGGGACGAAGTTTGTGAACACTGAAGCTTTCTTT
TRBV16	TRBJ1-4	.	.	CASSQSREEKLFF	TGTGCCAGCAGCCAATCCAGGGAGGAAAAACTGTTTTTT
TRBV7-2	TRBJ2-1	.	.	CASSLGLRRDEQFF	TGTGCCAGCAGCTTGGGTTTGCGACGCGATGAGCAGTTCTTC
TRBV4-2	TRBJ2-6	.	.	CASSQEARSGANVLTF	TGTGCCAGCAGCCAAGAGGCCAGGTCTGGGGCCAACGTCCTGACTTTC
TRBV29-1	TRBJ2-6	TRBD1	few	CSVALTGAFSGANVLTF	TGCAGCGTTGCTCTGACAGGGGCGTTCTCTGGGGCCAACGTCCTGACTTTC
TRBV27	TRBJ1-5	TRBD1	.	CASSGTGHQPQHF	TGTGCCAGCAGCGGGACAGGCCATCAGCCCCAGCATTTT
TRBV29-1	TRBJ2-5	TRBD1	few	CSARQGYQETQYF	TGCAGCGCCCGACAGGGGTACCAAGAGACCCAGTACTTC
TRBV5-4	TRBJ2-5	.	few	CAVQGQETQYF	TGTGCCGTGCAGGGTCAAGAGACCCAGTACTTC
TRBV7-2	TRBJ2-3	TRBD1	few	CASRETGGRADTQYF	TGTGCCAGCAGGGAGACAGGGGGTAGAGCAGATACGCAGTATTTT
TRBV7-8	TRBJ2-1	TRBD1	.	CASSTNAGQVYNEQFF	TGTGCCAGCAGCACGAACGCCGGACAGGTTTACAATGAGCAGTTCTTC
TRBV6-5	TRBJ1-2	TRBD1	.	CASSPGQGNYGYTF	TGTGCCAGCAGTCCCGGACAGGGGAACTATGGCTACACCTTC
TRBV25-1	TRBJ2-7	.	.	CASSDPRGAYEQYF	TGTGCCAGCAGTGACCCTCGGGGAGCTTACGAGCAGTACTTC
TRBV7-2	TRBJ1-2	TRBD1	.	CASSLGDEGARSYTF	TGTGCCAGCAGCTTAGGAGATGAGGGGGCGCGGAGCTACACCTTC
TRBV9	TRBJ2-3	TRBD2	.	CASSVAGSGDTDTQYF	TGTGCCAGCAGCGTAGCCGGGAGCGGGGATACAGATACGCAGTATTTT
TRBV20-1	TRBJ1-2	.	.	CSASNYRYTF	TGCAGTGCTAGCAATTATCGTTACACCTTC
TRBV6-5	TRBJ2-4	TRBD1	.	CASSLTGVGNIQYF	TGTGCCAGCAGCCTGACAGGGGTGGGAAACATTCAGTACTTC
TRBV18	TRBJ2-6	TRBD1	few	CASSLQGNSGANVLTF	TGTGCCAGCTCACTACAGGGGAACTCTGGGGCCAACGTCCTGACTTTC
TRBV7-7	TRBJ2-7	TRBD2	.	CASSPGSSGVYEQYF	TGTGCTAGCAGCCCTGGGTCCAGCGGGGTCTACGAGCAGTACTTC
TRBV2	TRBJ1-4	.	.	CASRQGNANEKLFF	TGTGCCAGCAGACAGGGTAACGCTAATGAAAAACTGTTTTTT
TRBV25-1	TRBJ1-4	TRBD1	.	CASSRSRQGGNEKLFF	TGTGCCAGCAGCAGAAGCAGACAGGGGGGGAATGAAAAACTGTTTTTT
TRBV7-9	TRBJ1-2	.	.	CASSLERLNYGYTF	TGTGCCAGCAGCTTAGAACGGCTAAACTATGGCTACACCTTC
TRBV9	TRBJ1-2	.	.	CASSVAEFNYGYTF	TGTGCCAGCAGCGTGGCCGAATTTAACTATGGCTACACCTTC
TRBV11-2	TRBJ1-1	.	few	CASSFTSNTEAFF	TGTGCCAGCAGCTTTACAAGTAACACTGAAGCTTTCTTT
TRBV5-1	TRBJ2-1	.	.	CASSPGESYNEQFF	TGCGCCAGCAGTCCCGGGGAGTCCTACAATGAGCAGTTCTTC
TRBV9	TRBJ2-6	.	few	CASSVERSGANVLTF	TGTGCCAGCAGCGTAGAACGCTCTGGGGCCAACGTCCTGACTTTC
TRBV4-2	TRBJ2-2	TRBD2	.	CASSQVGLAGGTGELFF	TGTGCCAGCAGCCAAGTGGGACTAGCGGGGGGCACCGGGGAGCTGTTTTTT
TRBV5-4	TRBJ2-1	TRBD2	.	CASSPGTSGGYNEQFF	TGTGCCAGCAGCCCCGGGACTAGCGGGGGATACAATGAGCAGTTCTTC